This T cell receptor (beta chain) was found in a study of breast tumors, draining lymph nodes, adjacent tissues. This clonotype was picked up many times. V was shortened by 6 bases and J by 0 bases, with 8 bases between the two germline ends. This CDR3 is built from 13 residues. Germline V lookup: CDR1 DFQATT, CDR2 SNEGSKA (reference sequence). TCRdb fed the multiplex PCR reads into MiXCR, producing one record per CDR3 protein. The sample includes roughly 260,000 distinct CDR3 sequences, over 30% of them seen just once. Samples came from axillary lymph nodes draining the breast cancer. Sequencing was done on a sample of axillary lymph node tissue. The TCR comes from a female donor with breast cancer. Some clones in this sample may be carry-over from other donors' samples. V and J are TRBV20-1 and TRBJ2-2; D unresolved. DNA of the CDR3: TGCAGTGCACGGGCCTCGAACACCGGGGAGCTGTTTTTT. It codes for CSARASNTGELFF.